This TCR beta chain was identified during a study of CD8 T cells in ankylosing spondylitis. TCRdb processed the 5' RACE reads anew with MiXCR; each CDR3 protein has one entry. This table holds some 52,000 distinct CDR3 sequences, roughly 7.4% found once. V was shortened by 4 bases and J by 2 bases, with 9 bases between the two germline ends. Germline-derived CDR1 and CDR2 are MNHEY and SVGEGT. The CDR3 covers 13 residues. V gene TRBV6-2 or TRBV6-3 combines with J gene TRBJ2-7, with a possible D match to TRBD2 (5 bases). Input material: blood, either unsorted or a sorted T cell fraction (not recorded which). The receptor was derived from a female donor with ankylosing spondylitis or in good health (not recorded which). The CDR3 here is CASSSGWPYEQYF. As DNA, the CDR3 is TGTGCCAGCAGTTCGGGGTGGCCCTACGAGCAGTACTTC.